Here is one TCR beta chain with its context. Germline CDR1 and CDR2: LNHDA and SQIVND (reference sequence). The length of the CDR3 is 15 residues. J gave up 6 bases and V 7 bases, and 11 bases lay outside the gene matches. These data belong to a study of control samples from healthy donors and cancer patients. Libraries were prepared by immunoSEQ multiplex PCR; TCRdb keeps only in-frame clonotypes and omits some of them. The sample contains about 17,000 clones, around 90% of which appear only once. Sequencing was done on a sample of PBMCs. This sequence originates from a man aged 60 to 75 with head and neck cancer. J is TRBJ2-4 and V is TRBV19, with 8 bases identical to TRBD2. The CDR3 is CASTELAERGNIQYF. In DNA, the CDR3 is TGTGCCAGTACAGAACTAGCGGAGAGGGGAAACATTCAGTACTTC.